The present T cell receptor beta chain was sequenced within a study of blood T cells in healthy people across ages (dated by TCRdb to between 2015 and 2017). Context from the whole study: In model experiments, template switching captured about one uniquely barcoded TCR beta cDNA molecule for every two T cells. Using deep sequencing normalized with unique cDNA molecular identifiers, the study measured how TCR beta repertoire diversity changes with age. Four age groups were formed from the donors: young (average about 17 years), middle-aged (around 41), aged (around 68) and long-lived (about 75). The study analyzed two additional independent replicas of 1 million unique cDNA reads from the same blood draw for two donors, one aged 18 to 30 and one aged 80 or older. Findings and caveats that apply to the study as a whole: Observed TCR beta diversity correlated strongly with the percentage of naive T cells measured by flow cytometry. Compared with the aged group, the long-lived group had more naive CD4+ T cells, fewer expanded clones and increased TCR diversity, suggesting age selection. Because the CMV infection status of the donors was unknown, age-related changes in expanded clonotypes may potentially have been confounded. Bulk unsorted PBMC profiling prevented conclusive comparison of naive and antigen-experienced compartments. Estimates of total diversity based on one million sequenced T cells were regarded as lower bounds and as underestimates. Observed TCR beta diversity per million T cells fell roughly linearly with age, and a significant reduction was already apparent by age roughly 40.

CDR1 SQVTM and CDR2 ANQGSEA are derived from the germline V gene. From the cysteine up to the phenylalanine, the CDR3 has a length of 13 residues. Of all the DNA, just the CDR3 is kept, 39 bases in frame from base 1. V gives up 8 bases and J gives up 3 bases, and the segment between their germline ends measures 17 bases. Systemically healthy Caucasian individuals from Russia, 35 to 50 in total and aged roughly 6 to 100 years, were included as donors. Each donor gave 8.5 to 10 milliliters of peripheral blood, collected into EDTA-treated Vacutainer tubes. PBMCs were isolated by Ficoll-Paque density-gradient centrifugation, with at least 7 million obtained per sample. Total RNA, at least 6 micrograms per sample, was extracted from PBMCs with Trizol reagent. For every donor, an aliquot of PBMCs went through flow cytometry to measure the percentages of naive CD45RAhigh/CD27high T cells. As concerns this clonotype: Its antigen is still unknown. The record has no base qualities; no much larger clone is one base away.

The receptor library was made with 5' RACE. TCRdb names Illumina HiSeq 2500 as the instrument used. The second PCR ran for roughly 7 to 11 cycles and used a J-beta primer mix along with a sample-barcoded 5' primer. A unique molecular identifier was introduced onto each TCR beta cDNA molecule by a template-switch 5' adaptor carrying 12 random nucleotides. Each sample yielded at least 3 million CDR3-containing paired-end reads. First-strand cDNA synthesis was performed from all RNA using the Mint cDNA synthesis kit, with priming by a TRBC-specific oligonucleotide. All cDNA was treated with uracil-DNA glycosylase and then went through a first 18-cycle PCR with the universal primers M1SS and BC2_uni_R. The paper's data handling went like this. For normalization, 1 million high-quality reads, each with a distinct molecular identifier, were randomly selected from each sample. Instead of being binned into consensus sequences, reads with shared molecular identifiers were discarded. CDR3 identification, clonotype clustering and error correction used MiTCR with a Q25 quality threshold and the strictest error-elimination algorithm. Lower-bound total TCR beta diversity was estimated with a nonparametric unseen species model using Euler transformation. TCRdb redid the processing of the public reads, applying fastp at Q25 and MiXCR, and retained in-frame beta chains. Here each entry gathers all rows of one CDR3 protein and keeps the most common genes and DNA. The authors' filters were not applied to this entry. In this sample the table shows about 760,000 distinct CDR3 sequences, roughly 25% of which occur a single time. In total, the top ten clones hold 9.4% of the sample.

This sample also belongs to another study, concerning T cells of mothers and their children. That second report states: The donors were nine systemically healthy Caucasian individuals, made up of three mothers and their six children. cDNA synthesis consumed the entire amount of extracted RNA, loaded at around 1.5 ug RNA in each 15 ul reaction. In the second PCR, the M1S primer introduced both the sample barcodes and 2-4 random nucleotides. Over 9 million TCR beta CDR3 reads were obtained for each mother, and around 2.7 million reads were obtained for each child. Thymic selection shapes the output of TCR recombination in a similar way in related and unrelated pairs, and inherited differences have a minor effect. Related mother-child pairs always showed normalized repertoire overlap that was slightly higher than in unrelated mother-child pairs, though the difference was never significant. No persistent microchimeric T cell clones were detected, at a sensitivity of 80 to 100 clones per million clonotypes. The study used deep NGS to compare TCR beta repertoires of mothers and children, seeking features distinguishing related mother-child pairs from unrelated individuals. Mothers averaged about 40 +/- 4 years of age and children averaged around 10 +/- 4 years. Libraries were sequenced on Illumina HiSeq 2000 with 100+100 nt paired-end reads after adapter ligation with NEBNext reagents. Mother and child libraries were prepared a month apart and sequenced in separate runs to prevent cross-contamination. For each donor, between about 500,000 and 2,000,000 distinct TCR beta clonotypes were identified. Naive TCR beta clonotypes were estimated from low-frequency clonotypes matched to each donor's FACS-determined naive share, without sorting.

The V gene is TRBV29-1 and the J gene is TRBJ2-7, with the D call perhaps TRBD1 or TRBD2, as 5 bases match in each case. The source is a boy between 10 and 17 years old in good health. Sequences were obtained from blood. The DNA sequence is as follows: TGCAGCATCCTTGGGGGAAATAACTACGAGCAGTACTTC. Its protein reads: CSILGGNNYEQYF.